Following are 27 T cell receptor beta chains from one sample sequenced in a study of blood T cell repertoires in COVID-19 (dated by TCRdb to 2018 to 2020). Receptors were amplified or captured by the immunoSEQ multiplex PCR assay. TCRdb mirrors the immuneACCESS table, restricted to in-frame sequences. Some clones are absent from its copies; in checked studies, under half trace to an unresolved V gene, and the reason for the others is unknown. The sample table lists over 150,000 clones, 65% to 85% of them with a count of one. The top ten constitute around 9.9% of the sample. The sequenced sample was peripheral blood. The receptors come from a man between 70 and 80 years old with active or convalescent COVID-19.

The V and J genes are TRBV5-4 and TRBJ1-4; D gene ambiguous. Germline CDR1 is SGHNT and CDR2 is YYREEE (reference sequence). The CDR3 consists of 16 residues. The germline V and J ends were trimmed by 4 bases and 4 bases, with 17 bases remaining between them. CDR3 sequence: CASSPANPASNEKLFF. In DNA form, the CDR3 reads TGTGCCAGCAGCCCCGCAAACCCCGCCAGTAATGAAAAACTGTTTTTT. Complete variable domain (other parts from reference TRBV5-4 and TRBJ1-4): ETGVTQSPTHLIKTRGQQVTLRCSSQSGHNTVSWYQQALGQGPQFIFQYYREEENGRGNFPPRFSGLQFPNYSSELNVNALELDDSALYLCASSPANPASNEKLFFGSGTQLSVL.

The chain links TRBV19 to TRBJ2-7, with D possibly TRBD1 on 5 matching bases. Deletions cut 7 bases from V and 3 bases from J, with 13 bases between. CDR3 length equals 13 residues. Germline V CDR1 and CDR2: LNHDA, SQIVND (reference sequence). This CDR3 reads CASTQPGIYEQYF. The DNA for the CDR3 is TGTGCCAGTACCCAGCCAGGGATCTACGAGCAGTACTTC.

The chain carries TRBV6-5 and TRBJ1-1; TRBD1 is a possible D gene (6 bases). CDR3 length: 14 amino acids. V was pared by 5 bases and J by 0 bases, with 10 bases between. Germline values: CDR1 MNHEY, CDR2 SVGAGI. The CDR3 DNA is TGTGCCAGCAGTAGGGACATAATGAACACTGAAGCTTTCTTT. Translating gives CASSRDIMNTEAFF.

This clone was seen only a few times. DNA of the CDR3: TGTGCCAGCAGCCGAGACAGGGAAAGAGGTGGTGAAAAACTGTTTTTT. Amino acids: CASSRDRERGGEKLFF. The rearrangement joins TRBV3-1 (or the pseudogene TRBV3-2) to TRBJ1-4; 7 bases are a match to TRBD1. This CDR3 comprises 16 residues. Germline V gene lookup returns CDR1 LGHDT and CDR2 YNNKEL (reference sequence). The V segment lost 4 bases and the J segment 7 bases; nucleotides outside the gene matches: 12.

This sequence joins TRBV7-9 and TRBJ1-3; 7 positions match TRBD1. Germline V gives CDR1 SEHNR, CDR2 FQNEAQ (reference sequence). The CDR3 totals 17 residues. The trim removed 1 base at V and 0 bases at J, leaving 6 bases unmatched. The CDR3 loop reads CASSLVQQGPSGNTIYF. The CDR3 DNA reads TGTGCCAGCAGCTTAGTCCAACAGGGGCCCTCTGGAAACACCATATATTTT.

V and J are TRBV9 and TRBJ1-1; possible D gene TRBD1, 6 bases. This CDR3 is 15 amino acids long. The V gene's germline CDR1 is SGDLS and CDR2 YYNGEE. V was trimmed by 1 base and J by 0 bases, leaving 10 bases between them. The CDR3 reads CASSVMGQMNTEAFF. The CDR3, as DNA: TGTGCCAGCAGCGTAATGGGACAAATGAACACTGAAGCTTTCTTT.

This clone was seen more than once but under ten times. This chain joins TRBV19 and TRBJ1-4; no definite D call. Germline V gene data show CDR1 as LNHDA and CDR2 as SQIVND (reference sequence). CDR3 length: 14 amino acids. V was shortened by 4 bases and J by 0 bases, with 6 bases between the two germline ends. Here the CDR3 reads CASSRSATNEKLFF. DNA for the CDR3: TGTGCCAGTAGTAGGTCAGCAACTAATGAAAAACTGTTTTTT.

The chain has TRBV2 and TRBJ2-4, with 9 bases matching TRBD1. The ends lost 6 bases at V and 2 bases at J; junction bases unmatched: 5. This CDR3 is 15 amino acids long. Looked up from germline, CDR1 is SNHLY and CDR2 is FYNNEI. Written as DNA, the CDR3 is TGTGCCAGCAGGGGCGACAGGGGGACCAAAAACATTCAGTACTTC. It is translated as CASRGDRGTKNIQYF.

This clone appeared a single time. The gene calls are TRBV18 and TRBJ1-5, with 9 positions matching TRBD1. The CDR3 runs 15 residues. Losses at the gene ends were 4 bases for V and 4 bases for J; bases not matched to a gene: 5. Per the germline V gene, CDR1 is KGHSH and CDR2 is LQKENI. The CDR3 loop reads CASSRGTGTNQPQHF. CDR3 nucleotides: TGTGCCAGCTCACGGGGGACAGGGACGAATCAGCCCCAGCATTTT.

The chain couples TRBV7-8 to TRBJ1-2; D gene unclear. CDR1 and CDR2 (germline): SGHVS, FQNEAQ. V lost 2 bases to trimming and J lost 0 bases, with 13 bases between them. The CDR3 is 16 amino acids. For the CDR3, the DNA is TGTGCCAGCAGCTTACGGTTTATGCAAGCTAACTATGGCTACACCTTC. It specifies CASSLRFMQANYGYTF.

The chain uses TRBV29-1 and TRBJ1-5, with a tentative D call TRBD1 (5 bases). Trimming removed 4 bases at V and 6 bases at J, with 13 bases between. The CDR3 loop spans 13 amino acids. Germline lookup yields CDR1 SQVTM and CDR2 ANQGSEA. The CDR3 here is CSVAPGVGQPQHF. The CDR3 coding sequence is TGCAGCGTTGCACCGGGGGTGGGTCAGCCCCAGCATTTT.

The chain couples TRBV6-5 to TRBJ1-2, with a possible D match to TRBD1 (5 bases). This CDR3 comprises 16 residues. Per germline, CDR1 MNHEY and CDR2 SVGAGI. The V and J ends lost 0 bases and 0 bases respectively, with 11 bases between them. CDR3 nucleotide sequence: TGTGCCAGCAGTTACTCGATGCAGGGTCCTAACTATGGCTACACCTTC. Encoded protein: CASSYSMQGPNYGYTF.

V gene TRBV28 combines with J gene TRBJ2-5; 9 bases fit TRBD2. Germline CDR1 is MDHEN and CDR2 is SYDVKM. The J segment lost 3 bases and the V segment lost 6 bases, leaving 8 bases of the junction unmatched. CDR3 length: 15 residues. Here the CDR3 reads CASSPPASGEETQYF. CDR3 nucleotide sequence: TGTGCCAGCAGCCCCCCCGCTAGCGGGGAAGAGACCCAGTACTTC.

The chain carries TRBV5-5 and TRBJ1-5; a possible D gene is TRBD1 (5 bases). Per germline, CDR1 SGHKS and CDR2 YYEKEE (reference sequence). CDR3 size: 18 residues. Trimming cost V 0 bases and J 2 bases, with 18 bases left between them. Here the CDR3 reads CASSLALVGAIGNQPQHF. The DNA for the CDR3 is TGTGCCAGCAGCTTGGCTCTAGTAGGGGCCATAGGCAATCAGCCCCAGCATTTT.

This clone came up once. The rearrangement links TRBV9 to TRBJ2-3; tentative D call: TRBD2 (5 bases). The V gene's germline CDR1 is SGDLS and CDR2 YYNGEE. The CDR3 extends over 14 amino acids. Trimming cost V 4 bases and J 5 bases, with 14 bases left between them. CDR3 residues: CASSPRTGLDTQYF. In DNA form, the CDR3 reads TGTGCCAGCAGCCCTCGGACTGGATTAGATACGCAGTATTTT.

The V and J genes are TRBV6-2 or TRBV6-3 and TRBJ1-1; D is ambiguous. This CDR3 has 14 residues. Looked up from germline, CDR1 is MNHEY and CDR2 is SVGEGT. V shed 6 bases and J shed 0 bases, with 11 bases lying between them. The CDR3 DNA reads TGTGCCAGCAGCCACGCAGTCATGAACACTGAAGCTTTCTTT. It codes for CASSHAVMNTEAFF.

This clone was recorded at least ten times. The chain recombines TRBV9 with TRBJ2-1; TRBD2 might be the D (6 bases). Germline V gives CDR1 SGDLS, CDR2 YYNGEE. Trimming took off 4 bases at V and 4 bases at J, with 18 bases between the two ends. This CDR3 comprises 16 residues. The CDR3 DNA is TGTGCCAGCAGCCCCCGTTGGGACTTAAATTACAATGAGCAGTTCTTC. This codes for CASSPRWDLNYNEQFF.

This chain joins TRBV18 and TRBJ1-3; 7 nucleotides line up with TRBD1. V trimming: 5 bases; J trimming: 0 bases; junction bases outside the gene matches: 7. This CDR3 comprises 16 residues. CDR1 and CDR2 (germline): KGHSH, LQKENI. CDR3 sequence (DNA): TGTGCCAGCTCAACTGGGACAGTCTTCTCTGGAAACACCATATATTTT. It translates to CASSTGTVFSGNTIYF.

J is TRBJ2-7 and V is TRBV6-5; D is possibly TRBD1 (6 bases). V gave up 6 bases and J gave up 3 bases, with 18 bases separating them. Germline loops: CDR1 MNHEY, CDR2 SVGAGI. This CDR3 spans 15 amino acids. CDR3 nucleotides: TGTGCCAGCAGATTCGGACAGTTAGCCCTCTACGAGCAGTACTTC. This translates into CASRFGQLALYEQYF.

V is TRBV27 and J is TRBJ1-4; D is unclear. Trimming took 3 bases from V and 0 from J, leaving 5 bases between them. CDR3 length equals 14 residues. Germline values: CDR1 MNHEY, CDR2 SMNVEV (reference sequence). CDR3 sequence (DNA): TGTGCCAGCAGTTTGCGAGCAACTAATGAAAAACTGTTTTTT. Protein sequence: CASSLRATNEKLFF.

The chain recombines TRBV15 with TRBJ1-2; a weak D match, TRBD1 (5 bases). CDR1 and CDR2 (germline): LNHNV, YYDKDF (reference sequence). The CDR3 totals 16 residues. The V end was cut by 5 bases, the J end by 0 bases, with 16 bases between. DNA for the CDR3: TGTGCCACCAGCCCTTGGGGGAGGGAGGCTAACTATGGCTACACCTTC. Encoded protein: CATSPWGREANYGYTF. Supplemented by reference TRBV15 and TRBJ1-2, the full variable domain reads DAMVIQNPRYQVTQFGKPVTLSCSQTLNHNVMYWYQQKSSQAPKLLFHYYDKDFNNEADTPDNFQSRRPNTSFCFLDIRSPGLGDTAMYLCATSPWGREANYGYTFGSGTRLTVV.

The gene calls are TRBV10-3 and TRBJ1-2; D perhaps matches TRBD1 (5 bases). Trimming shortened V by 6 bases and J by 4 bases, and 18 bases separated the two germline ends. CDR1 ENHRY and CDR2 SYGVKD come from the germline V gene. This CDR3 region has 15 residues. The CDR3 DNA sequence: TGTGCCATCAGCGAACTTTCGACAGTTACCTATGGCTACACCTTC. Translated, it gives CAISELSTVTYGYTF.

This sequence joins TRBV6-6 and TRBJ1-1; TRBD1 might be the D (5 bases). V was cut by 7 bases and J by 1 base, with 13 bases left in between. In germline, CDR1 is MNHNY, CDR2 SVGAGI (reference sequence). The CDR3 has 14 amino acids. In nucleotides, the CDR3 is TGTGCCAGCAACGACAGCTTCGCGAACACTGAAGCTTTCTTT. Translating it yields CASNDSFANTEAFF.

The J gene is TRBJ2-7, the V gene TRBV7-2; D might be TRBD2 (5 bases). The CDR3 sequence is 14 residues long. CDR1 SGHTA and CDR2 FQGNSA come from the germline V gene. The V gene lost 5 bases and the J gene lost 0 bases, with 11 bases spanning the gap. The CDR3 DNA is TGTGCCAGCAGCCGTAGCGAGAGCTCCTACGAGCAGTACTTC. It specifies CASSRSESSYEQYF.

The genes are TRBV20-1 and TRBJ2-3; the D is unclear. Germline CDR1 is DFQATT and CDR2 is SNEGSKA (reference sequence). Trimming left V 6 bases short and J 7 bases short, with 11 bases between. This CDR3 has 11 residues. The CDR3 spells CSAKTVNTQYF. The CDR3 nucleotides are TGCAGTGCCAAGACTGTAAATACGCAGTATTTT.

This chain uses TRBV7-9 with TRBJ1-1; D uncertain. V shed 5 bases and J shed 2 bases, with 12 bases lying between them. The CDR3 consists of 14 residues. The germline CDR1 and CDR2 sequences are SEHNR and FQNEAQ (reference sequence). The CDR3 sequence is CASSPMRQNTEAFF. CDR3 DNA: TGTGCCAGCAGCCCCATGAGACAAAACACTGAAGCTTTCTTT.

The chain links TRBV4-1 to TRBJ2-6; D possibly corresponds to TRBD1 (5 bases). The CDR3 loop spans 17 amino acids. Per germline, CDR1 MGHRA and CDR2 YSYEKL. The V gene lost 4 bases and the J gene lost 4 bases, with 17 bases spanning the gap. CDR3 DNA sequence: TGCGCCAGCAGCCTTAGGACAATGGACCGAGGGGCCAACGTCCTGACTTTC. Amino acids: CASSLRTMDRGANVLTF.